This T cell receptor (beta chain) is drawn from a study of T cells in Graves' hyperthyroidism and ophthalmopathy. This clonotype was observed at least ten times. The antigen remains unidentified. RNA transcripts were the template for amplifying TCR beta CDR3 regions. First-round RT-PCR of the TCR CDR3 relied on the HTBI primer set. One entry per CDR3 protein results from TCRdb running MiXCR on the multiplex PCR reads. The profile shows some 650,000 distinct CDR3 sequences, about a sixth of them singletons. Germline values: CDR1 SGHRS, CDR2 YFSETQ. V lost 5 bases and J lost 11, with 12 bases in between. This CDR3 is built from 11 residues. Patients having uncontrolled infection, another autoimmune disease, pregnancy or lactation were not included. Study results and limitations: Most thyroid-expanded clonotypes above 0.001 were also found in blood.

This TCR derives from a woman aged 35 to 49 with Graves' ophthalmopathy. The chain joins TRBV5-1 to TRBJ2-3; D gene uncertain. The sample comprised blood. CDR3 nucleotide sequence: TGCGCCAGCAGTCAATGGGGTGGGCAGTATTTT. Its translation is CASSQWGGQYF.